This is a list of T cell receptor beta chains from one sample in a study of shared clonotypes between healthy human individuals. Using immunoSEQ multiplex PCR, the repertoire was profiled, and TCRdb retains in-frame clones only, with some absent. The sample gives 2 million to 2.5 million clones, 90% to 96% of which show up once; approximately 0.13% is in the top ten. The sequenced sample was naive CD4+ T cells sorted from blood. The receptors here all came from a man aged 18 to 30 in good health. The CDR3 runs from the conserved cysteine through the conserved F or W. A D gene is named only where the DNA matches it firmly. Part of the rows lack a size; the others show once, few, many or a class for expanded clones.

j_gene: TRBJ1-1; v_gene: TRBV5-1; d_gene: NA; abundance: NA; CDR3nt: TGCGCCAGCAGCTTGGGTGCCAACTTGAACACTGAAGCTTTCTTT; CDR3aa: CASSLGANLNTEAFF
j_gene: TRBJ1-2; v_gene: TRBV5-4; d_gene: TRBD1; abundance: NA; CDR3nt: TGTGCCAGCAGCTTGGTTTTAACAGGGGACTATGGCTACACCTTC; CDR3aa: CASSLVLTGDYGYTF
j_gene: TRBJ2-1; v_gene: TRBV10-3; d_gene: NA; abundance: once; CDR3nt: TGTGCCATCAGTGGGGCTGGCGCGGGGGAGCAGTTCTTC; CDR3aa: CAISGAGAGEQFF
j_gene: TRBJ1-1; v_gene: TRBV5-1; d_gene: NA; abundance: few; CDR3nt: TGCGCCAGCAGCTACGCCTCCCTCAACACTGAAGCTTTCTTT; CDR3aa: CASSYASLNTEAFF
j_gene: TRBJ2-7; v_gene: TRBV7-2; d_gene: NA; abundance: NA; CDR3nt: TGTGCCAGCAGCCCTAGGACAGGAACGGGGGTCGAGCAGTACTTC; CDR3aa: CASSPRTGTGVEQYF
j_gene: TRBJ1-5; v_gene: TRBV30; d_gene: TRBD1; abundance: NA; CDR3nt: TGTGCCTGGAGTAGGGACAGGGGAGGGAATCAGCCCCAGCATTTT; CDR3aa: CAWSRDRGGNQPQHF
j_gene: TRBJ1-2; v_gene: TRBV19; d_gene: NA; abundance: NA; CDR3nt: TGTGCCAGTAGTATCAGCGGTAACTATGGCTACACCTTC; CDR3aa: CASSISGNYGYTF
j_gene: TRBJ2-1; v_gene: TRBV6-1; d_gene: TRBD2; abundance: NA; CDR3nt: TGTGCCAGCAGTGAGGGGACTAGCGGGGGTGGGGCCTACAATGAGCAGTTCTTC; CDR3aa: CASSEGTSGGGAYNEQFF
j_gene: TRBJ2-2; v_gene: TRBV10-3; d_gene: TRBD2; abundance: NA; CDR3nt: TGTGCCATCAGTGAAAGACTAGCGGGGACGAACACCGGGGAGCTGTTTTTT; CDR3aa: CAISERLAGTNTGELFF
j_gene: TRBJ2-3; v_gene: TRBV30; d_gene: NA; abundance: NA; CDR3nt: TGTGCCTGGAGTAGGATGAGCGATACGCAGTATTTT; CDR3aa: CAWSRMSDTQYF
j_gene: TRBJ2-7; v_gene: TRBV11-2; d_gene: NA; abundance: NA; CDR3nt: TGTGCCAGCAGCTCTGATCCAGTATCCTACGAGCAGTACTTC; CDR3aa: CASSSDPVSYEQYF
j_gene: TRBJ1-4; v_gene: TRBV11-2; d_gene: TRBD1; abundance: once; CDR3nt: TGTGCCAGCAGAGGACAGGGAACTAATGAAAAACTGTTTTTT; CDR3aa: CASRGQGTNEKLFF
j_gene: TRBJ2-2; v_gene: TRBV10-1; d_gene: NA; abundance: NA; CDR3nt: TGCGCCAGCAGCAATGGAGTCGGGGAGCTGTTTTTT; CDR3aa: CASSNGVGELFF
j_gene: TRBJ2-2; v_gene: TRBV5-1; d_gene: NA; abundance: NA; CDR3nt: TGCGCCAGCAGCTTGGCCCCAGGGGCCACCGGGGAGCTGTTTTTT; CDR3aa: CASSLAPGATGELFF
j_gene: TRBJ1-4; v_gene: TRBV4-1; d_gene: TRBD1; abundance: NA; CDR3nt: TGCGCCAGCAGCCAACCAGGGGGTGTAGCAACTAATGAAAAACTGTTTTTT; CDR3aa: CASSQPGGVATNEKLFF
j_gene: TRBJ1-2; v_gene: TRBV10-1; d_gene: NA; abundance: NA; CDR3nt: TGCGCCAGCAGTGACCCCGGGCAGGGTGATTATGGCTACACCTTC; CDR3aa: CASSDPGQGDYGYTF
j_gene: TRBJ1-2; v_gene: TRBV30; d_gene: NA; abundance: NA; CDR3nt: TGTGCCTGGACCGGGACACCCTATGGCTACACCTTC; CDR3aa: CAWTGTPYGYTF
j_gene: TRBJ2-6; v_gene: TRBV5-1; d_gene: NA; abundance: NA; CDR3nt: TGCGCCAGCAGCTCCCATATCTCTGGGGCCAACGTCCTGACTTTC; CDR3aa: CASSSHISGANVLTF
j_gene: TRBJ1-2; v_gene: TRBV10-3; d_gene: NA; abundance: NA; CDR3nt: TGTGCCATCAGCGACCCTCAGGAAAGGAACTATGGCTACACCTTC; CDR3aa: CAISDPQERNYGYTF
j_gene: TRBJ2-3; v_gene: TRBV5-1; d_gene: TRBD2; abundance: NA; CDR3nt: TGCGCCAGCACTCCTAGCGGGACTGCTAGCACAGATACGCAGTATTTT; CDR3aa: CASTPSGTASTDTQYF
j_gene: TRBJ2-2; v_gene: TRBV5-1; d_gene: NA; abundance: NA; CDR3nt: TGCGCCAGCAGCTTGGACGGGCAGACCGGGGAGCTGTTTTTT; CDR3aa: CASSLDGQTGELFF
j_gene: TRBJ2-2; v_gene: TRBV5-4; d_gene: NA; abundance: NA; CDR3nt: TGTGCCAGCAGCTTGGCCGGGGGCAGGGACACCGGGGAGCTGTTTTTT; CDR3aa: CASSLAGGRDTGELFF
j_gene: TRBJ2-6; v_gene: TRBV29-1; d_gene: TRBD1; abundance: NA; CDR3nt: TGCAGCGTAGACAGGGGTGGGGCCAACGTCCTGACTTTC; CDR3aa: CSVDRGGANVLTF
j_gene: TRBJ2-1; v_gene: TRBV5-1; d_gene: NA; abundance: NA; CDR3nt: TGCGCCAGCAGCGTGACTAGTACGTCCTACAATGAGCAGTTCTTC; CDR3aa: CASSVTSTSYNEQFF
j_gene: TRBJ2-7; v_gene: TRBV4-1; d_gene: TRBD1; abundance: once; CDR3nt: TGCGCCAGCAGCCCCCCGACCGGGACAGGGAATGACGAGCAGTACTTC; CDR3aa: CASSPPTGTGNDEQYF
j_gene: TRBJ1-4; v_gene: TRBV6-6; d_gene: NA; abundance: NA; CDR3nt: TGTGCCAGCAGACGCAGTGCAACTAATGAAAAACTGTTTTTT; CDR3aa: CASRRSATNEKLFF
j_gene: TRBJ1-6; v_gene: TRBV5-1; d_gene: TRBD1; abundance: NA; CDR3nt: TGCGCCAGCTCGGACAGGGGGCTTTCCTCCCTCCACTTT; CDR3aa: CASSDRGLSSLHF
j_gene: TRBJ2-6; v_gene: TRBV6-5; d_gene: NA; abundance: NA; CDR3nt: TGTGCCAGCAGCCCCGGGACAATTGGGGCCAACGTCCTGACTTTC; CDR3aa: CASSPGTIGANVLTF
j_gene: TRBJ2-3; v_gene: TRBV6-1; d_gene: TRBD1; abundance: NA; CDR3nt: TGTGCCAGCAGTGAACCGGGACAGGGGGCAGATACGCAGTATTTT; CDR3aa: CASSEPGQGADTQYF
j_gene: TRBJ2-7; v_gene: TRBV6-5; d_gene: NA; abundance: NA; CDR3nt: TGTGCCAGCAGTCCCCGCCCTGGGGAGCAGTACTTC; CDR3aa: CASSPRPGEQYF
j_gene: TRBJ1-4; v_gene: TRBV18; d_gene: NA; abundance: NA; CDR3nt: TGTGCCAGCTCAGTGGGGACTCTTAATGAAAAACTGTTTTTT; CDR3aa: CASSVGTLNEKLFF
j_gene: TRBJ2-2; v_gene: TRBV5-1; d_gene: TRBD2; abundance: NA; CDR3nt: TGCGCCAGCAGCATATCAACTAGCGGGAGGTTTTCCGGGGAGCTGTTTTTT; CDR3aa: CASSISTSGRFSGELFF
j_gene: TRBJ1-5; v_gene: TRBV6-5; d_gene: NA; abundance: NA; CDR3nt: TGTGCCAGCAGTTCCTTGGCTGTGGGTCAGCCCCAGCATTTT; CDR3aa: CASSSLAVGQPQHF
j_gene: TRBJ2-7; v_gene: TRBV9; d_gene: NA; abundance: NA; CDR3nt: TGTGCCAGCTCCCCCAGGGGAGCGGCCACGTACGAGCAGTACTTC; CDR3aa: CASSPRGAATYEQYF
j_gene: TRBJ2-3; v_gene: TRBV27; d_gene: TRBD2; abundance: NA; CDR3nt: TGTGCCAGCAGTTTCGCGACTAGCGGGGGCACAGATACGCAGTATTTT; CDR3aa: CASSFATSGGTDTQYF
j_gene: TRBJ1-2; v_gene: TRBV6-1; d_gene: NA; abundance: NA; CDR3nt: TGTGCCAGCAGTGAAAGGGGGGCGGGTGGCTACACCTTC; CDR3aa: CASSERGAGGYTF
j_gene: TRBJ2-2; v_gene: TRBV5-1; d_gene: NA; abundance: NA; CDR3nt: TGCGCCAGCAGCTTGGCTGGGGGTCAGAACACCGGGGAGCTGTTTTTT; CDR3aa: CASSLAGGQNTGELFF
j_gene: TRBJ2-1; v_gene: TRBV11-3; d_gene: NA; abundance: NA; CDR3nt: TGTGCCAGCAGCATGGGGAGCTCCTACAATGAGCAGTTCTTC; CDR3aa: CASSMGSSYNEQFF
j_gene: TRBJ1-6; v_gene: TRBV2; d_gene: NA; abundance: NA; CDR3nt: TGTGCCAGCAGTGCCCAGGGGCCCAATTCACCCCTCCACTTT; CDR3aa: CASSAQGPNSPLHF
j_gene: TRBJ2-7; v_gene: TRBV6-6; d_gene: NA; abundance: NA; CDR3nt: TGTGCCAGCACTCCCTCGGAGATCAACGAGCAGTACTTC; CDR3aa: CASTPSEINEQYF
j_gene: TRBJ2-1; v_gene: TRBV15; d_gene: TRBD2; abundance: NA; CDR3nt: TGTGCCACCGTTTTACCTAGCGGGAGGGGTAACTCCTACAATGAGCAGTTCTTC; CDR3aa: CATVLPSGRGNSYNEQFF
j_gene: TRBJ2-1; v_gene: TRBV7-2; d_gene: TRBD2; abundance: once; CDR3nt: TGTGCCAGCAGCTCATGGACTAGTCCCAATGAGCAGTTCTTC; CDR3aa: CASSSWTSPNEQFF
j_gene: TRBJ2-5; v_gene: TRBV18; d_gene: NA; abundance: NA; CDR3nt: TGTGCCAGCTCACCACCGCTAGTACAAGAGACCCAGTACTTC; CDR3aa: CASSPPLVQETQYF
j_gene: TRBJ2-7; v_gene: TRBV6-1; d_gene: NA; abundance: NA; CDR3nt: TGTGCCAGCAGTGAAGCCTGGGTCGGACTCTACGAGCAGTACTTC; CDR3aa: CASSEAWVGLYEQYF